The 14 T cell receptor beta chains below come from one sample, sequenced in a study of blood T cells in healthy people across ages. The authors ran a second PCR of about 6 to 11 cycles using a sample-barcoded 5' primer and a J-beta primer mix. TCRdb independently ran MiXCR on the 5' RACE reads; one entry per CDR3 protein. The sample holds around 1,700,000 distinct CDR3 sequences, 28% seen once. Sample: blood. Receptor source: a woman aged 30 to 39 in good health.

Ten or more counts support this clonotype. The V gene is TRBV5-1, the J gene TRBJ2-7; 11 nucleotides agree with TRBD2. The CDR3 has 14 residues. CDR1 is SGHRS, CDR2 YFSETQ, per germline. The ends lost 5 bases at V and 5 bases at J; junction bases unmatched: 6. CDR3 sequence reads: CASRKLAGVDEQYF. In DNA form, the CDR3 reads TGCGCCAGCAGAAAACTAGCGGGAGTTGACGAGCAGTACTTC. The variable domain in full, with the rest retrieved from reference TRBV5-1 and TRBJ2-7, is KAGVTQTPRYLIKTRGQQVTLSCSPISGHRSVSWYQQTPGQGLQFLFEYFSETQRNKGNFPGRFSGRQFSNSRSEMNVSTLELGDSALYLCASRKLAGVDEQYFGPGTRLTVT.

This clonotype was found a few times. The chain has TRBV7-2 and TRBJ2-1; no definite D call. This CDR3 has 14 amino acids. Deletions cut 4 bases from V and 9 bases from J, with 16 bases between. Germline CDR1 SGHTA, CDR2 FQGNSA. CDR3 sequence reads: CASSSRSQTGEQFF. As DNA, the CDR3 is TGTGCCAGCAGCTCCCGGTCCCAGACCGGTGAGCAGTTCTTC.

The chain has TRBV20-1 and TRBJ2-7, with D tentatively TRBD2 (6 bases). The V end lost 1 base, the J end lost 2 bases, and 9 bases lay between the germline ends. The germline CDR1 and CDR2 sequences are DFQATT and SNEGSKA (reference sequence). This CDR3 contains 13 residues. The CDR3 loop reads CSARGGVAYEQYF. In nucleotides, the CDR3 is TGCAGTGCTAGAGGCGGGGTGGCCTACGAGCAGTACTTC.

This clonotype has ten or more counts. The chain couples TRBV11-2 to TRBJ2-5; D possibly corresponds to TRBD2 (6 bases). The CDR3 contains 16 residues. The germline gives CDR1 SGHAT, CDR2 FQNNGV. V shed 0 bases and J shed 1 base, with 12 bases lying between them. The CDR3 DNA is TGTGCCAGCAGCTTAGAGCGCGGGGTATCCCAAGAGACCCAGTACTTC. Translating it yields CASSLERGVSQETQYF.

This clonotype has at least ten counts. For the CDR3, the DNA is TGTGCCACCAGCAGAGACCTCCTCCTAGCGGCTAAAGAGACCCAGTACTTC. Encoded protein: CATSRDLLLAAKETQYF. This chain connects TRBV15 to TRBJ2-5; 7 bases agree with TRBD2. The germline CDR1 and CDR2 sequences are LNHNV and YYDKDF (reference sequence). This CDR3 is built from 17 residues. Unmatched junction bases numbered 10, after V lost 0 bases and J lost 3 bases.

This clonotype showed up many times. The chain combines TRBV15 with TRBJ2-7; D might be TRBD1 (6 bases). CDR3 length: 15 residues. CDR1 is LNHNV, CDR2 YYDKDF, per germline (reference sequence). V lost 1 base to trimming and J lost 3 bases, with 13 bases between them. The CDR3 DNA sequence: TGTGCCACCAGCAGAGCCGGACAGCTTTTCTACGAGCAGTACTTC. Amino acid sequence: CATSRAGQLFYEQYF.

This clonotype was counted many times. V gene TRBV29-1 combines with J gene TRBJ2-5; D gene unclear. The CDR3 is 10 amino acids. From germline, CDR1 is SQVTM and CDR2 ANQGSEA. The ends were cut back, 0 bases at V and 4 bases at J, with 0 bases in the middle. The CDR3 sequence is CSVEEETQYF. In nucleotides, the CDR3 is TGCAGCGTTGAAGAAGAGACCCAGTACTTC.

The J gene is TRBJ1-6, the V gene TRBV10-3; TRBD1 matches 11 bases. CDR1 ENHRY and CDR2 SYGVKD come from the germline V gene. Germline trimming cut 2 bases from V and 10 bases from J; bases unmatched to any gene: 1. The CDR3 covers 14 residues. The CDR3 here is CAISEGTGGSPLHF. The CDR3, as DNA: TGTGCCATCAGTGAGGGGACAGGGGGATCACCCCTCCACTTT.

The CDR3 DNA sequence: TGTGCCATCAGTGAGGGGTATCGGGCGGGCCTTCCCTACGAGCAGTACTTC. Encoded protein: CAISEGYRAGLPYEQYF. V and J are TRBV10-3 and TRBJ2-7; TRBD2 might be the D (5 bases). The V gene lost 2 bases and the J gene lost 2 bases, with 19 bases spanning the gap. Per the germline V gene, CDR1 is ENHRY and CDR2 is SYGVKD. This CDR3 region has 17 residues.

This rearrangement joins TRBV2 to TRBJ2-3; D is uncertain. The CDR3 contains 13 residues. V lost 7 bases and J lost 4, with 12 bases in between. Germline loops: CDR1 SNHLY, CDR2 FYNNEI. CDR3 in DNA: TGTGCCAGCACGGCTTTGGCGGCAGATACGCAGTATTTT. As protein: CASTALAADTQYF.

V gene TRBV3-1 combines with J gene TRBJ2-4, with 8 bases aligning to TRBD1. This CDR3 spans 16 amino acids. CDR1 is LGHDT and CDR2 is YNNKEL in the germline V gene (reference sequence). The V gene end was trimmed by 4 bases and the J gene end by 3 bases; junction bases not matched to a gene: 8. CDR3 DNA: TGTGCCAGCAGCCTAGGGACAGGCTTCCTCAAAAACATTCAGTACTTC. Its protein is CASSLGTGFLKNIQYF.

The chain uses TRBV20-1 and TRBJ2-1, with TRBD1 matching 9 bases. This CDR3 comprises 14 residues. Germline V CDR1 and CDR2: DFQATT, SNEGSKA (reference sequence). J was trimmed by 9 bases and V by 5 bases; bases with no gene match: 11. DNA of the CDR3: TGCAGTGCTCTCCAGACAGGGGGGGGTGGTGAGCAGTTCTTC. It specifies CSALQTGGGGEQFF.

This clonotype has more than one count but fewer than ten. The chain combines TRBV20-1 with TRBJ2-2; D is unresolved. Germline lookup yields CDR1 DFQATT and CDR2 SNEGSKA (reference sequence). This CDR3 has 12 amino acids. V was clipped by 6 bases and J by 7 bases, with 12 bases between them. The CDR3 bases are TGCAGTGCCCAACCTAGTGACGGGGAGCTGTTTTTT. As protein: CSAQPSDGELFF.

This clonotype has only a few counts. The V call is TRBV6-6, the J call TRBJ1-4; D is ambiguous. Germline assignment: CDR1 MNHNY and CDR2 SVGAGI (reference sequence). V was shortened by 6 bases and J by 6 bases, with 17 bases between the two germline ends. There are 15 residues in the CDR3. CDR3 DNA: TGTGCCAGCAGCCGCGCGCTGAATAGATATGAAAAACTGTTTTTT. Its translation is CASSRALNRYEKLFF.